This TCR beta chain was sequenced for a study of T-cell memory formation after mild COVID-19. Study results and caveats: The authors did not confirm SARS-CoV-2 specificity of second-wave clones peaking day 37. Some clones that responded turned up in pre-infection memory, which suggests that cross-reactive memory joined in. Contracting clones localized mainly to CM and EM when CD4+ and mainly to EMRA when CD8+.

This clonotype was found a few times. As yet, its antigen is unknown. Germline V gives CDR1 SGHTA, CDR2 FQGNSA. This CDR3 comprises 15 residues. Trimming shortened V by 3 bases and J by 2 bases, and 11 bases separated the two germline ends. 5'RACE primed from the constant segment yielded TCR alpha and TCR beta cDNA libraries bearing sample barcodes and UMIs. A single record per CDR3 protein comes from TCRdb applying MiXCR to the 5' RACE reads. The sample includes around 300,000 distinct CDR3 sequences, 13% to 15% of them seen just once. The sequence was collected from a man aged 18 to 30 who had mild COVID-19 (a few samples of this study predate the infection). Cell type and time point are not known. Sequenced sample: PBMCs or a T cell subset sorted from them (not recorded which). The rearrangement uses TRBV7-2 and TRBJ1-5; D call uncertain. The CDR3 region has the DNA TGTGCCAGCAGCTTTGGTAGTCGGGGCAATCAGCCCCAGCATTTT. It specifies CASSFGSRGNQPQHF.